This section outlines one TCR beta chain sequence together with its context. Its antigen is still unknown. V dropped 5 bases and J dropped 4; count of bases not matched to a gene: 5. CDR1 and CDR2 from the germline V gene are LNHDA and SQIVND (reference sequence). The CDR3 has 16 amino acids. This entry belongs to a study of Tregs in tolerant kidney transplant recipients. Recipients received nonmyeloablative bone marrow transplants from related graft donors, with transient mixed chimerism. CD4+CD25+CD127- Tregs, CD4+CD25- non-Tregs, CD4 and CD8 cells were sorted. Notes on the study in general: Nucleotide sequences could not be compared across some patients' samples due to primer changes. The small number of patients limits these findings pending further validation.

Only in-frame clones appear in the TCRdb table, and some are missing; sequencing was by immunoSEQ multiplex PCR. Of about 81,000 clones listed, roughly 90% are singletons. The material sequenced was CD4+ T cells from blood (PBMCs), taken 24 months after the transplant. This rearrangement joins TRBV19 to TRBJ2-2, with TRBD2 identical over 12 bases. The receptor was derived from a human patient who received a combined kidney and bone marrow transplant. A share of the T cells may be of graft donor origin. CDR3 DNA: TGTGCCAGTAGTTCGGGACTAGCGGGCACCACCGGGGAGCTGTTTTTT. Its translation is CASSSGLAGTTGELFF.